The 2 T cell receptor beta chains below come from one sample, sequenced in a study of CD8 T cells in Susac syndrome. An input of 0.5 to 1 ug of RNA was subjected to reverse transcription using random hexamers. TCRdb reprocessed the immunoSEQ multiplex PCR reads via MiXCR and lists one record per CDR3 protein. The sample lists some 70,000 distinct CDR3 sequences; 90% to 95% were seen once. The sequenced sample was CD8+ T cells from PBMCs. These TCRs come from a human donor with multiple sclerosis.

This chain joins TRBV29-1 and TRBJ2-2, with 7 bases identical to TRBD1. CDR3 length: 15 residues. Germline CDR1 and CDR2: SQVTM and ANQGSEA. Trimming at V came to 2 bases and at J to 5 bases, leaving 8 bases not matched to a gene. The CDR3 DNA reads TGCAGCGTTGAAAGTGGGACAGCGGATACCGGGGAGCTGTTTTTT. Encoded protein: CSVESGTADTGELFF.

The chain joins TRBV11-1 to TRBJ2-1; 8 bases agree with TRBD2. This CDR3 has 14 residues. Germline V gives CDR1 SGHAT, CDR2 FQDESV (reference sequence). The ends lost 5 bases at V and 7 bases at J; junction bases unmatched: 7. The CDR3 bases are TGTGCCAGCAGCGGCGGGGGGCAAGGGAATGAGCAGTTCTTC. Protein product: CASSGGGQGNEQFF. The complete variable domain, with remaining parts taken from reference TRBV11-1 and TRBJ2-1, reads EAEVAQSPRYKITEKSQAVAFWCDPISGHATLYWYRQILGQGPELLVQFQDESVVDDSQLPKDRFSAERLKGVDSTLKIQPAELGDSAMYLCASSGGGQGNEQFFGPGTRLTVL.